This T cell receptor beta chain was identified in a study of blood T cells in healthy people across ages. Study findings and constraints: Fewer expanded clones and more diversity marked long-lived versus aged donors. Estimates drawn from one million T cells were deemed to understate diversity.

V lost 3 bases and J lost 7, with 22 bases in between. The CDR3 length is 16 residues. To note about this clonotype: Its antigen remains unknown.

Using a J-beta primer mix together with a sample-barcoded 5' primer, a second PCR was run for about 7 to 12 cycles. Every cDNA molecule carried a tag from a template-switch adaptor bearing 12 random nucleotides. In TCRdb, the 5' RACE reads were re-called with MiXCR into one record per CDR3 protein. The profile covers about 830,000 distinct CDR3 sequences, with about 62% appearing a single time and about 27% taken by the ten largest. Each of the donors had 9 to 10 milliliters of peripheral blood drawn into EDTA-treated Vacutainer tubes. This clonotype originated in a young man in good health. The chain links TRBV12-3 or TRBV12-4 to TRBJ2-7; possibly TRBD2 for D (5 bases). Material: blood. The CDR3 spells CASSLSLAHLENEQYF. The CDR3 nucleotides are TGTGCCAGCAGTTTGAGCCTAGCCCACCTGGAAAATGAGCAGTACTTC.